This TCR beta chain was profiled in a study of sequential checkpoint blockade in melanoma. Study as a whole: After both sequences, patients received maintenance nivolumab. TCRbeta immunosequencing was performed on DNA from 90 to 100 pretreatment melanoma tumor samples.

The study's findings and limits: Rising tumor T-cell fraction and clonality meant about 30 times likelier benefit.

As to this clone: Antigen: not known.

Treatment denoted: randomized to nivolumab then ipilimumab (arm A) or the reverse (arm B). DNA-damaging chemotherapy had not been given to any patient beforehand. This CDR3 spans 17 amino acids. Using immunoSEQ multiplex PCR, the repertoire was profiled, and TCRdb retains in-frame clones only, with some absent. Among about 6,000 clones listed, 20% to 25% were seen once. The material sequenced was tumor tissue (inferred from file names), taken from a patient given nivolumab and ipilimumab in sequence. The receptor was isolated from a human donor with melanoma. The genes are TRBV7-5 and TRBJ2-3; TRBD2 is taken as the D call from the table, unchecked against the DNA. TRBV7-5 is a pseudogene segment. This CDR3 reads CASSLALKRGGTDTQYF. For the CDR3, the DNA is TGTGCCAGCAGCTTAGCCCTAAAGCGGGGGGGCACAGATACGCAGTATTTT.